Listed here are 10 T cell receptor beta chains from one sample, sequenced in a study of a mutant IDH1 vaccine in newly diagnosed glioma. Sample time point: week 47, end of study. Doses consisted of 300 ug of mutant IDH1 20-mer peptide each, paired with topical imiquimod. TCRdb's table, derived via immunoSEQ multiplex PCR, lists solely in-frame clones and lacks some. The table includes some 42,000 clones, approximately 79% detected once. Their recognized antigens are unknown. Material: PBMCs, obtained from a glioma patient whose treatment included an IDH1 peptide vaccine. The receptors were gathered from a man between 18 and 35 years old with glioma. Some clones in this sample may be carry-over from other donors' samples.

The chain links TRBV6-5 to TRBJ2-7; 10 bases line up with TRBD1. The V gene's germline CDR1 is MNHEY and CDR2 SVGAGI. Unmatched junction bases numbered 6, after V lost 6 bases and J lost 1 base. The CDR3 is 15 residues long. CDR3 nucleotides: TGTGCCAGCAGCCAGGGACAGGGGTATTCCTACGAGCAGTACTTC. Amino acids: CASSQGQGYSYEQYF.

This chain joins TRBV6-4 and TRBJ2-2, with no clear D. V gave up 0 bases and J gave up 3 bases, with 5 bases separating them. Germline V gene lookup returns CDR1 MRHNA and CDR2 SNTAGT. The CDR3 is made up of 14 amino acids. CDR3 nucleotides: TGTGCCAGCAGTGACTCGATGGACACCGGGGAGCTGTTTTTT. Translated: CASSDSMDTGELFF.

In DNA, the CDR3 is TGTGCCAGCAGCAGGGGGCGGGATTACGAGCAGTACTTC. Its translation is CASSRGRDYEQYF. The chain employs TRBV7-2 and TRBJ2-7; a weak D match, TRBD1 (7 bases). The V end was cut by 5 bases, the J end by 4 bases, with 12 bases between. The CDR3 is 13 residues long. CDR1 SGHTA and CDR2 FQGNSA come from the germline V gene.

V and J are TRBV5-5 and TRBJ2-5, with D perhaps assigned TRBD1 or TRBD2 (5 bases each). The CDR3 is made up of 16 amino acids. Trimming stripped 3 bases from V and 1 base from J, with 16 bases between. CDR1 SGHKS and CDR2 YYEKEE come from the germline V gene (reference sequence). The CDR3 sequence is CASSSSRDAGQETQYF. CDR3 nucleotide sequence: TGTGCCAGCAGCTCATCTCGGGACGCAGGCCAAGAGACCCAGTACTTC.

The chain uses TRBV19 and TRBJ1-5, with TRBD1 as a possible D gene (5 bases). Germline V CDR1 and CDR2: LNHDA, SQIVND (reference sequence). This CDR3 region has 15 residues. Trimming took off 4 bases at V and 1 base at J, with 11 bases between the two ends. CDR3 in DNA: TGTGCCAGTAGTACCTCAGGGTTGAGCAATCAGCCCCAGCATTTT. This sequence encodes CASSTSGLSNQPQHF.

The J gene is TRBJ1-1, the V gene TRBV5-1, with 10 bases that match TRBD1. Germline V CDR1 and CDR2: SGHRS, YFSETQ. The CDR3 consists of 15 residues. The junction had 8 bases not matched to a gene; V was cut back by 4 bases and J by 5 bases. CDR3 protein: CASSGDRGPGTEAFF. The CDR3 region has the DNA TGCGCCAGCAGCGGCGACAGGGGGCCGGGTACTGAAGCTTTCTTT.

This clone counts as large (0.1 to 1%). The chain carries TRBV7-9 and TRBJ1-4, with D perhaps matching TRBD1 (5 bases). Trimming removed 4 bases at V and 8 bases at J, with 20 bases between. Germline CDR1 is SEHNR and CDR2 is FQNEAQ (reference sequence). The length of the CDR3 is 16 residues. This CDR3 is CASSWGTGDSGEKLFF. The CDR3 DNA reads TGTGCCAGCAGCTGGGGAACAGGTGACTCAGGGGAAAAACTGTTTTTT.

This chain uses TRBV5-4 with TRBJ1-2, with D possibly being TRBD1 (5 bases). This CDR3 spans 13 amino acids. CDR1 SGHNT and CDR2 YYREEE come from the germline V gene (reference sequence). Trimming left V 3 bases short and J 6 bases short, with 12 bases between. This CDR3 reads CASSWGEGNGYTF. The CDR3 bases are TGTGCCAGCAGCTGGGGGGAGGGGAATGGCTACACCTTC.

The genes are TRBV5-1 and TRBJ2-5; D is perhaps TRBD1 or TRBD2 (5 bases each). The germline V gene encodes CDR1 SGHRS and CDR2 YFSETQ. With 3 bases removed from V and 4 bases from J, the gap between germline ends came to 19 bases. This CDR3 is 16 amino acids long. The CDR3 DNA follows: TGCGCCAGCAGCTCCAGGAGGCAGGGCCTAACAGAGACCCAGTACTTC. It is translated as CASSSRRQGLTETQYF.

The V call is TRBV30, the J call TRBJ1-1; possibly TRBD1 for D (6 bases). This CDR3 region has 14 residues. Germline values: CDR1 GTSNPN, CDR2 SVGIG (reference sequence). Deletions cut 3 bases from V and 3 bases from J, with 14 bases between. The CDR3 DNA sequence: TGTGCCTGGAGGGGCAGGGGACTTCACACTGAAGCTTTCTTT. This gives the protein CAWRGRGLHTEAFF.